This T cell receptor (beta chain) was identified in a study of T cell responses to AZD1222 COVID-19 vaccine. This CDR3 is built from 14 residues. In its sample, this clone was seen once. Its antigen remains unidentified. Assay: immunoSEQ multiplex PCR; the TCRdb copy retains only in-frame clones and omits some. Here the sample spans roughly 180,000 clones, about 91% being singletons. Study results and limitations: It should be noted that donors were predominantly white British and more often female, and clonal diversity was possibly underestimated. Dominant at 160-218 and 743-854, vaccine-associated CD4 TCRs also spanned spike.

This clonotype was sampled from an adult in good health. The chain is built from TRBV21-1 and TRBJ2-1; the table assigns TRBD2, which was not confirmed against the DNA. TRBV21-1 constitutes a pseudogene. The source was peripheral blood, collected on day 0 of AZD1222 vaccination. The CDR3 loop reads CASSTPGGNYEQFF. For the CDR3, the DNA is TGTGCCAGCAGCACCCCCGGGGGAAACTATGAGCAGTTCTTC.